This is a list of T cell receptor beta chains from one sample in a study of T cell repertoires in MIS-A myocarditis. TCRdb's copy holds only in-frame clones and misses some; the assay was immunoSEQ multiplex PCR. The data hold about 10,000 clones, with around 89% observed a single time. The sequencing sample was made of thoracic lymph node tissue obtained at autopsy. Receptors were obtained from a man between 18 and 29 years old with fulminant myocarditis from multisystem inflammatory syndrome in adults (MIS-A) after COVID-19. CDR3s include the opening cysteine and the closing phenylalanine or tryptophan. D genes are given only for firm matches. The listing skips clone size in some rows; elsewhere it reads once, few, many or a size class.

CASSLEGHGNTEAFF - - TRBV11-3 15 TRBJ1-1
CASSQRQGVDTQYF TRBD1 - TRBV6-5 14 TRBJ2-3
CATSRRVRAGIETQYF - - TRBV28 16 TRBJ2-5
CAGSPKTGNSNQPQHF TRBD1 - TRBV30 16 TRBJ1-5
CASSAGPGQARGQPQHF TRBD1 few TRBV9 17 TRBJ1-5
CASSLRPRTALKSYGYTF - - TRBV7-2 18 TRBJ1-2
CASSLASEGVGELFF - - TRBV28 15 TRBJ2-2
CASTLGPGYGYTF - - TRBV28 13 TRBJ1-2
CAISESNGRGQPQHF - - TRBV10-3 15 TRBJ1-5
CASSFGGRGTEAFF - - TRBV28 14 TRBJ1-1
CASSSGNNQPQHF - - TRBV27 13 TRBJ1-5
CASSYGQGRGNTIYF - - TRBV6-5 15 TRBJ1-3
CASSSSQNYGYTF - once TRBV7-9 13 TRBJ1-2
CASRLEVDRVPFSYNEQFF - - TRBV12-2 19 TRBJ2-1
CATSRDPGEGYTF - - TRBV15 13 TRBJ1-2
CASSVAAGGSQGQTDTQYF TRBD2 - TRBV9 19 TRBJ2-3
CSAKRGDGLFF - - TRBV20-1 11 TRBJ1-4
CASSSPTGGGYTQYF TRBD1 once TRBV28 15 TRBJ2-3
CASSLLTGGDEKLFF TRBD1 - TRBV4-2 15 TRBJ1-4
CASSLTSGSTDTQYF TRBD2 - TRBV6-4 15 TRBJ2-3
CASSLEGNEQFF - once TRBV7-9 12 TRBJ2-1
CAANRLGPYEQYF - - TRBV28 13 TRBJ2-7